This T cell receptor beta chain was recorded in a study of response to subunit inactivated influenza vaccine. The CDR3 is made up of 15 amino acids. CDR1 is DFQATT and CDR2 is SNEGSKA in the germline V gene (reference sequence). The V segment lost 6 bases and the J segment 5 bases; nucleotides outside the gene matches: 14. Only a few counts were recorded for this clonotype. Each CDR3 protein is one row after TCRdb ran MiXCR on the RT-PCR reads. The sample lists 500,000 to 600,000 distinct CDR3 sequences, approximately 10% seen once, with roughly 11% in the top ten. This sample was also put to use in a study of T cells expressing NK-cell markers. That work adds: Production of TCR beta cDNA relied on 5'RACE template switching with UMIs.

The receptor's source is a man aged 45-60 years who received an inactivated influenza vaccine. This chain connects TRBV20-1 to TRBJ1-2, with 8 bases matching TRBD1. The sample consisted of PBMCs from blood, taken on the day of vaccination. Here the CDR3 DNA reads TGCAGTGCCGTCCAACCGACAGGGGTAATATATGGCTACACCTTC. As protein: CSAVQPTGVIYGYTF.